The clone carrying this TCR beta chain was recorded a few times. This CDR3 contains 13 residues. Germline CDR1 is SGHAT and CDR2 is FQNNGV. Trimming took off 5 bases at V and 0 bases at J, with 7 bases between the two ends. TCRdb re-derived calls from the 5' RACE reads in MiXCR, one entry per CDR3 protein. The table includes some 250,000 distinct CDR3 sequences, roughly 18% detected once. The entry originates in a study of T-cell memory formation after mild COVID-19. The chain combines TRBV11-2 with TRBJ2-5, with unresolved D. The sequencing sample was made of PBMCs or a T cell subset sorted from them (not recorded which). The sequence was collected from a man in his late teens or twenties who had mild COVID-19 (a few samples of this study predate the infection). Cell type and time point are not known. CDR3: CASSTDNQETQYF. The CDR3 DNA is TGTGCCAGCAGCACCGACAACCAAGAGACCCAGTACTTC.